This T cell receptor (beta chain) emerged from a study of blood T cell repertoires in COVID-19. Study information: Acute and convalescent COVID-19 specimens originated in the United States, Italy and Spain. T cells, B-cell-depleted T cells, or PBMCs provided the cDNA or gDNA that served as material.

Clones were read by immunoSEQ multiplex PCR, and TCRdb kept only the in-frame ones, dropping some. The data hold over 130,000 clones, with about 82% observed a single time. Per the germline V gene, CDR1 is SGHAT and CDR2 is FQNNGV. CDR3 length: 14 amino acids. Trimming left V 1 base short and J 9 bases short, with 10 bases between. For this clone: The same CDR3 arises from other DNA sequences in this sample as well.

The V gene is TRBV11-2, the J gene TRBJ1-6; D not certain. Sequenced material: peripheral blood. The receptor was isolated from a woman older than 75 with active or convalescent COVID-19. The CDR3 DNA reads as TGTGCCAGCAGCTTAGTTAGGGAGGGTTCACCCCTCCACTTT. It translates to CASSLVREGSPLHF. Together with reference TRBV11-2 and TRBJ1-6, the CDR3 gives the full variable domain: EAGVAQSPRYKIIEKRQSVAFWCNPISGHATLYWYQQILGQGPKLLIQFQNNGVVDDSQLPKDRFSAERLKGVDSTLKIQPAKLEDSAVYLCASSLVREGSPLHFGNGTRLTVT.